The TCR beta chain under discussion was sequenced for a study of cytomegalovirus exposure and HLA in healthy donors. Findings and limits, study-wide: Later, TCR association rates were found to vary by HLA locus, highest for DRB1 and lowest for HLA-C. The authors later found HLA-associated TCR beta chains more clonally expanded than equally common others.

Primers included in the PCR were 60 Vbeta and 13 Jbeta primers. Generated by immunoSEQ multiplex PCR, the TCRdb table keeps only in-frame clones and is missing some. The sample lists more than 100,000 clones, more than 60% occurring once. CDR1 is SGDLS, CDR2 YYNGEE, per germline. Trimming took 4 bases from V and 5 from J; bases not matched to a gene: 5. The CDR3 loop spans 14 amino acids. Comment on this clone: Its antigen is currently unknown.

Donors were ostensibly healthy at sampling, although undocumented immune exposures were probable. Sequenced material: PBMCs. V is TRBV9 and J is TRBJ2-1, with 8 bases identical to TRBD2. The source of this sequence is a woman in her thirties or forties in good health and CMV-seropositive. The CDR3 DNA reads as TGTGCCAGCAGCCCACTCGGGAGGGACAATGAGCAGTTCTTC. Translated: CASSPLGRDNEQFF.